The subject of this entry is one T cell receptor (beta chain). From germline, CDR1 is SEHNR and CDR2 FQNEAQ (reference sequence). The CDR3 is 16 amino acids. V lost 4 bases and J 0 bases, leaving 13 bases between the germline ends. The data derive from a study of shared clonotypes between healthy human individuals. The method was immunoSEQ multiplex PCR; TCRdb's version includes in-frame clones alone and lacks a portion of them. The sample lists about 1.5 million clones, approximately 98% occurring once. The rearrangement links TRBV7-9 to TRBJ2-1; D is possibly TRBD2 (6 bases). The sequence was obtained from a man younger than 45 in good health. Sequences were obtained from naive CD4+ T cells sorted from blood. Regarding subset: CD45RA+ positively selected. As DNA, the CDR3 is TGTGCCAGCAGCTCCGGTGGGGGGAGCTCCTACAATGAGCAGTTCTTC. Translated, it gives CASSSGGGSSYNEQFF.